These T cell receptor delta chains were read from a single sample in a study of human gamma delta and Vdelta1 T cells. TCRdb re-analyzed the PCR reads via CATT. Here the sample spans around 610 delta-chain clones, 15% to 20% being singletons. The sequenced material came from Vdelta1 gamma-delta T cells from blood. These receptors were taken from a human donor in good health. Both conserved end residues are part of each CDR3. Each record gives: clone size, J gene, D gene, V gene, CDR3 DNA, CDR3 protein. A D gene is named only where the DNA matches it firmly. Not every row has a clone size; where given, it reads once, few, many or a size class.

clone size: hyperexpanded
J gene: TRDJ1
D gene: TRDD3
V gene: TRDV1
CDR3 DNA: TGTGCTCTTGGGGAACTAGTCTTCGTCGGAGCGGCCCGTACTGGGGGATTGTACTACACCGATAAACTCATCTTT
CDR3 protein: CALGELVFVGAARTGGLYYTDKLIF

clone size: NA
J gene: TRDJ1
D gene: TRDD3
V gene: TRDV1
CDR3 DNA: TGTGCTCTTGGGGAACTGTCCTCTCCCCAAGGAGCTCACTGGGGACCCGAGGCATCCGATAAACTCATCTTT
CDR3 protein: CALGELSSPQGAHWGPEASDKLIF

clone size: NA
J gene: TRDJ1
D gene: TRDD3
V gene: TRDV1
CDR3 DNA: TGTGCTCTTGGGGAGCTCCAAGCCCCTACTGGGGGATATGAGTACACCGATAAACTCATCTTT
CDR3 protein: CALGELQAPTGGYEYTDKLIF

clone size: many
J gene: TRDJ3
D gene: NA
V gene: TRDV2
CDR3 DNA: TGTGCCACTCACTACTCTACGGTGGATCTCTGGGACACCCGACAGATGTTTTTC
CDR3 protein: CATHYSTVDLWDTRQMFF

clone size: few
J gene: TRDJ1
D gene: TRDD3
V gene: TRDV2
CDR3 DNA: TGTGCCTGTGACCGAGAACTGGGGGATACCGATAAACTCATCTTT
CDR3 protein: CACDRELGDTDKLIF

clone size: NA
J gene: TRDJ1
D gene: TRDD3
V gene: TRDV3
CDR3 DNA: TGTGCCTTCCGCTTCCCAAACCGCCGGTACTGGGGGATACCGTACACCGATAAGCTCATCTTT
CDR3 protein: CAFRFPNRRYWGIPYTDKLIF

clone size: few
J gene: TRDJ1
D gene: TRDD3
V gene: TRDV1
CDR3 DNA: TGTGCTCTTGGGCCACCTAGACCTCCTCTGTACTGGGGGATACTGATGTACACCGATAAACTCATCTTT
CDR3 protein: CALGPPRPPLYWGILMYTDKLIF

clone size: NA
J gene: TRDJ1
D gene: TRDD3
V gene: TRDV1
CDR3 DNA: TGTGCTCTTGGGGAACTTTGGTCCTACCCTCTTATGGGGGGATATAACAGCTGGGTTAAACTCATCTTT
CDR3 protein: CALGELWSYPLMGGYNSWVKLIF

clone size: large
J gene: TRDJ1
D gene: NA
V gene: TRDV1
CDR3 DNA: TGTGCTCTTGGGCCTTATTACTTCCTACCGTTACTGGGGGCCAGGTACACCGATAAACTCATCTTT
CDR3 protein: CALGPYYFLPLLGARYTDKLIF

clone size: hyperexpanded
J gene: TRDJ1
D gene: TRDD3
V gene: TRDV1
CDR3 DNA: TGTGCTCTTGGGGAGTCCCTCCCTCTTCCGGGCTACTGGGGGACTTACTCTTACACCGATAAACTCATCTTT
CDR3 protein: CALGESLPLPGYWGTYSYTDKLIF

clone size: NA
J gene: TRDJ1
D gene: NA
V gene: TRDV2
CDR3 DNA: TGTGCCATGTCGGTCTGGGGACCTTACACCGATAAACTCATCTTT
CDR3 protein: CAMSVWGPYTDKLIF

clone size: NA
J gene: TRDJ1
D gene: TRDD3
V gene: TRDV1
CDR3 DNA: TGTGCTCTTGGAGTAAAGGTAGCTATTTTGGGGGAATCAAGGTCCGATAAACTCATCTTT
CDR3 protein: CALGVKVAILGESRSDKLIF

clone size: few
J gene: TRDJ1
D gene: NA
V gene: TRDV2
CDR3 DNA: TGTGCCTGTGACGTATTAGGGCACCCCGATAAACTCATCTTT
CDR3 protein: CACDVLGHPDKLIF

clone size: NA
J gene: TRDJ1
D gene: NA
V gene: TRDV1
CDR3 DNA: TGTGCTCTTGGGGAACCGAATCCTTCCTCCCCTCGAGTCTGGGGGACTTACTCTTACACCGATAAACTCATCTTT
CDR3 protein: CALGEPNPSSPRVWGTYSYTDKLIF

clone size: few
J gene: TRDJ1
D gene: TRDD2
V gene: TRDV1
CDR3 DNA: TGTGCTCTTGGGGTCTTTACCTTCCTTCCGCCATCTATTTACTTT
CDR3 protein: CALGVFTFLPPSIYF

clone size: few
J gene: TRDJ1
D gene: TRDD3
V gene: TRDV1
CDR3 DNA: TGTGCACTAGGGGAGTCACTCCCTCTTCCGGGCTACTGGGGGACTTACTCTTACACCGATAAACTCATCTTT
CDR3 protein: CALGESLPLPGYWGTYSYTDKLIF

clone size: NA
J gene: TRDJ1
D gene: NA
V gene: TRDV1
CDR3 DNA: TGTGCTCTTGGGGTCTTTACCTTCCTTCCGACATCTATTTACTTGGGGGCCACCGATAAGCCCATCTTT
CDR3 protein: CALGVFTFLPTSIYLGATDKPIF

clone size: NA
J gene: TRDJ1
D gene: TRDD3
V gene: TRDV1
CDR3 DNA: TGTGCTCTTGGGGATAGGAAGAGATCGTTCACTACCCACATTGTACTGGGGGATACTCATGTCCCATACACCGATAAACTCATCTTT
CDR3 protein: CALGDRKRSFTTHIVLGDTHVPYTDKLIF